The next 17 T cell receptor beta chains were all read from a single sample in a study of neurological immune-mediated disorders. Each CDR3 protein is one row after TCRdb ran MiXCR on the 5' RACE reads. The sample has 49,000 or so distinct CDR3 sequences; around 16% are singletons. The material sequenced was PBMCs. These receptors all come from a man aged 60-69 years in good health.

This clonotype was counted many times. The rearrangement uses TRBV3-2 and TRBJ2-1; the table's D call TRBD2 went unverified against the DNA. TRBV3-2 is a pseudogene segment. The CDR3 is 15 amino acids. The CDR3 protein is CASSQERPSRYEQFF. The CDR3 DNA is TGTGCCAGCAGCCAAGAGAGGCCTAGCCGGTATGAGCAGTTCTTC.

The CDR3 sequence: CASSFVWRSPLHF. CDR3 in DNA: TGTGCCAGCAGTTTTGTGTGGAGATCACCCCTCCACTTT. This chain links TRBV12-3 or TRBV12-4 with TRBJ1-6; no firm D call. The V end was cut by 3 bases, the J end by 10 bases, with 10 bases between. The CDR3 consists of 13 residues.

There are many counts of this clonotype. This rearrangement joins TRBV20-1 to TRBJ2-3, with a tentative D call TRBD1 (8 bases). The V gene's germline CDR1 is DFQATT and CDR2 SNEGSKA (reference sequence). CDR3 length: 15 residues. V gave up 6 bases and J gave up 1 base, with 17 bases separating them. This CDR3 is CSAPPGGQGTDTQYF. CDR3 DNA sequence: TGCAGTGCCCCTCCGGGGGGACAGGGCACAGATACGCAGTATTTT.

Ten or more counts support this clonotype. The rearrangement joins TRBV5-1 to TRBJ2-2; the D is unclear. This CDR3 has 15 amino acids. Trimming took 2 bases from V and 2 from J, leaving 10 bases between them. Germline loops: CDR1 SGHRS, CDR2 YFSETQ. Here the CDR3 reads CASSLGNVNTGELFF. In nucleotides, the CDR3 is TGCGCCAGCAGCTTAGGTAACGTCAACACCGGGGAGCTGTTTTTT.

The rearrangement links TRBV28 to TRBJ1-2; D might be TRBD1 (6 bases). The CDR3 runs to 14 residues. Germline V CDR1 and CDR2: MDHEN, SYDVKM. The V end was cut by 5 bases, the J end by 1 base, with 11 bases between. The chain's CDR3 is CASSKGGHNYGYTF. CDR3 nucleotide sequence: TGTGCCAGCAGTAAAGGGGGGCATAACTATGGCTACACCTTC.

Many counts were recorded for this clonotype. The V gene is TRBV5-1, the J gene TRBJ2-7; TRBD2 matches at 11 bases. Germline assignment: CDR1 SGHRS and CDR2 YFSETQ. The CDR3 runs 16 residues. V dropped 4 bases and J dropped 4; count of bases not matched to a gene: 10. CDR3 sequence reads: CASSPHTGTSGYEQYF. The CDR3 nucleotides read TGCGCCAGCAGCCCACACACCGGGACTAGCGGTTACGAGCAGTACTTC. The entire variable domain, with the rest obtained from reference TRBV5-1 and TRBJ2-7, is as follows: KAGVTQTPRYLIKTRGQQVTLSCSPISGHRSVSWYQQTPGQGLQFLFEYFSETQRNKGNFPGRFSGRQFSNSRSEMNVSTLELGDSALYLCASSPHTGTSGYEQYFGPGTRLTVT.

This clonotype was picked up many times. V and J are TRBV5-6 and TRBJ1-1; 7 bases map to TRBD1. The CDR3 runs 13 residues. Germline V gene lookup returns CDR1 SGHDT and CDR2 YYEEEE. Trimming cost V 5 bases and J 5 bases; bases outside gene matches: 6. CDR3 sequence: CASRRNRGTEAFF. The CDR3 DNA reads TGTGCCAGCAGGAGGAACAGGGGTACTGAAGCTTTCTTT.

This clonotype has ten or more counts. The V and J genes are TRBV11-1 and TRBJ2-1; TRBD2 might be the D (6 bases). CDR1 is SGHAT and CDR2 is FQDESV in the germline V gene (reference sequence). The ends were cut back, 1 base at V and 5 bases at J, with 9 bases in the middle. This CDR3 is built from 14 residues. DNA of the CDR3: TGTGCCAGCAGCTTAGTCGTAGCGGACAATGAGCAGTTCTTC. Amino acid sequence: CASSLVVADNEQFF.

Many counts were recorded for this clonotype. The V call is TRBV20-1, the J call TRBJ2-1; D not resolved. CDR3 length equals 11 residues. Germline values: CDR1 DFQATT, CDR2 SNEGSKA (reference sequence). Trimming removed 3 bases at V and 4 bases at J, with 4 bases between. The CDR3 loop reads CSASVYNEQFF. For the CDR3, the DNA is TGCAGTGCTAGCGTTTACAATGAGCAGTTCTTC.

This clonotype was observed at least ten times. The rearrangement uses TRBV6-5 and TRBJ1-2; tentatively, D is TRBD1 (5 bases). Germline loops: CDR1 MNHEY, CDR2 SVGAGI. The CDR3 spans 10 residues. V dropped 10 bases and J dropped 8 bases, with 11 bases sitting between them. The CDR3 DNA reads TGTGCCACCGGAAAGGGGGGCTACACCTTC. Translated, it gives CATGKGGYTF.

This clonotype showed up many times. The chain joins TRBV20-1 to TRBJ1-1; 10 bases match TRBD1. V lost 1 base to trimming and J lost 10 bases; unmatched junction nucleotides: 9. The germline gives CDR1 DFQATT, CDR2 SNEGSKA (reference sequence). CDR3 size: 14 residues. The CDR3 loop is CSARAGQGVKGAFF. The CDR3 coding sequence is TGCAGTGCTAGAGCTGGACAGGGGGTAAAAGGAGCTTTCTTT.

This sequence joins TRBV30 and TRBJ2-3; TRBD2 matches at 12 bases. This CDR3 comprises 16 residues. Per the germline V gene, CDR1 is GTSNPN and CDR2 is SVGIG (reference sequence). The V and J ends lost 2 bases and 4 bases, in that order; junction bases with no gene match: 7. As DNA, the CDR3 is TGTGCCTGGAGTCCCCGACTAGCGGGAGCGGCAGATACGCAGTATTTT. This gives the protein CAWSPRLAGAADTQYF.

At least ten counts were recorded for this clonotype. The CDR3 coding sequence is TGCGCCAGCTTCGCCCAACCCGGGAGCGATGAGCAGTTCTTC. Its protein is CASFAQPGSDEQFF. J is TRBJ2-1 and V is TRBV5-1, with D tentatively TRBD2 (6 bases). From germline, CDR1 is SGHRS and CDR2 YFSETQ. The CDR3 is made up of 14 amino acids. Trimming took 7 bases from V and 8 from J, leaving 19 bases between them.

As for this clonotype: A much larger clone lies a single base off, so this may be a read error. The rearrangement links TRBV7-8 to TRBJ2-2; TRBD1 might be the D (7 bases). CDR1 and CDR2 (germline): SGHVS, FQNEAQ. V dropped 4 bases and J dropped 4 bases, with 10 bases sitting between them. The CDR3 consists of 14 residues. The CDR3 loop reads CASSSRGATGELFF. Written as DNA, the CDR3 is TGTGCCAGCAGCTCCAGGGGGGCCACCGGGGAGCTGTTTTTT.

For this clonotype: A clone one base away is much larger, so this may be a read error. J is TRBJ1-3 and V is TRBV6-5; TRBD1 matches 11 bases. The CDR3 runs 16 residues. Germline V gene sequence: CDR1 MNHEY, CDR2 SVGAGI. DNA for the CDR3: TGTACCAGCAGTCGGACAGGGACAGGGGGAGGAAACACCATATATTTT. This encodes CTSSRTGTGGGNTIYF.

This clonotype was picked up many times. This chain joins TRBV29-1 and TRBJ2-1; 7 bases fit TRBD2. This CDR3 contains 18 residues. V lost 6 bases to trimming and J lost 0 bases; unmatched junction nucleotides: 17. Germline V gene sequence: CDR1 SQVTM, CDR2 ANQGSEA. The DNA for the CDR3 is TGCAGCGTACTCTCTTGGCCCACTAGCGCGAGCTCCTACAATGAGCAGTTCTTC. Protein product: CSVLSWPTSASSYNEQFF.

Many counts were recorded for this clonotype. The chain is built from TRBV20-1 and TRBJ2-4; D might be TRBD2 (5 bases). The germline gives CDR1 DFQATT, CDR2 SNEGSKA (reference sequence). The CDR3 is 12 amino acids. Trimming removed 4 bases at V and 3 bases at J, with 7 bases between. CDR3 protein: CSAKLDKNIQYF. The CDR3 region has the DNA TGCAGTGCTAAACTAGACAAAAACATTCAGTACTTC.